The T cell receptor (beta chain) under discussion was sequenced for a study of blood T cell repertoires in COVID-19. The overall study: Researchers got acute and convalescent COVID-19 samples from the United States, Italy and Spain. Sources were T cells, B-cell-depleted T cells, or PBMCs; the material itself was cDNA or gDNA.

The CDR3 totals 15 residues. V lost 2 bases and J lost 16; bases outside the gene matches: 10. The germline CDR1 and CDR2 sequences are MGHRA and YSYEKL. The authors' processing: Amplification of reference gene primers provided the estimated nucleated cell counts. Produced via immunoSEQ multiplex PCR; TCRdb's table is partial and in-frame only. Clone size and the V and J calls come from that table; the DNA yielded D and trimming. The sample lists a few hundred thousand clones; around four fifths were seen once. Researchers sorted participants into cohorts using their self-reported clinical history. This chain links TRBV4-1 with TRBJ2-1; TRBD2 agrees at 14 bases. The sample comprised PBMCs or T cells enriched from blood (not recorded which). The TCR originated in a man in his forties who had recovered from COVID-19. CDR3 region: CASSQPTSGRGTFFF. The CDR3 region has the DNA TGCGCCAGCAGCCAACCGACTAGCGGGAGGGGGACTTTTTTCTTC.